This T cell receptor beta chain is from a study of shared T cell receptors in the human thymus. Assay used: immunoSEQ multiplex PCR; TCRdb lists only in-frame clones, some missing. The table has hundreds of thousands of clones, roughly 90% seen once. The V gene's germline CDR1 is SGHNT and CDR2 YENEEA. The ends were cut back, 5 bases at V and 1 base at J, with 17 bases in the middle. The CDR3 is made up of 16 amino acids. This clone showed up just a few times. The sample also formed part of further work on human thymus T cells. This second study says: Each of the donors was a healthy Finnish infant who was undergoing open corrective cardiac surgery for congenital heart defects. Thymic material originated from resections removed in the course of corrective heart surgery. V and J genes seemed to be used with bias in thymic and blood repertoires. There were highly overlapping thymic repertoires among unrelated individuals, as related research reported.

Sequenced: thymocytes. The receptor's source is a boy under three years old with a congenital heart defect. The chain recombines TRBV11-3 with TRBJ2-5, with no clear D. The CDR3 is CASSRHPLAAQETQYF. CDR3 coding DNA: TGTGCCAGCAGCCGTCACCCACTTGCGGCCCAAGAGACCCAGTACTTC.